This TCR beta chain was captured in a study of T cell responses to AZD1222 COVID-19 vaccine. The assay was immunoSEQ multiplex PCR, and TCRdb's table has in-frame clones only and misses some. There are approximately 80,000 clones in the sample; 80% to 90% occur only once, and about 31% lies in the top ten. This CDR3 is built from 13 residues. Germline loops: CDR1 LNHDA, CDR2 SQIVND (reference sequence). Trimming stripped 8 bases from V and 2 bases from J, with 10 bases between. Study outcomes and limitations: A mostly white British donor set with more females was recruited, and clonal diversity was possibly underestimated. Following two doses of AZD1222, Spike-specific TCR breadth and depth rose.

Details on this clone: What it recognizes is unknown.

This clonotype was sampled from an adult in good health. The sample here was peripheral blood, taken on day 0 of AZD1222 vaccination. The chain recombines TRBV19 with TRBJ1-3, with D unclear. The CDR3 DNA follows: TGTGCCAGTGCCCCCAGACCTGGAAACACCATATATTTT. Translating it yields CASAPRPGNTIYF.